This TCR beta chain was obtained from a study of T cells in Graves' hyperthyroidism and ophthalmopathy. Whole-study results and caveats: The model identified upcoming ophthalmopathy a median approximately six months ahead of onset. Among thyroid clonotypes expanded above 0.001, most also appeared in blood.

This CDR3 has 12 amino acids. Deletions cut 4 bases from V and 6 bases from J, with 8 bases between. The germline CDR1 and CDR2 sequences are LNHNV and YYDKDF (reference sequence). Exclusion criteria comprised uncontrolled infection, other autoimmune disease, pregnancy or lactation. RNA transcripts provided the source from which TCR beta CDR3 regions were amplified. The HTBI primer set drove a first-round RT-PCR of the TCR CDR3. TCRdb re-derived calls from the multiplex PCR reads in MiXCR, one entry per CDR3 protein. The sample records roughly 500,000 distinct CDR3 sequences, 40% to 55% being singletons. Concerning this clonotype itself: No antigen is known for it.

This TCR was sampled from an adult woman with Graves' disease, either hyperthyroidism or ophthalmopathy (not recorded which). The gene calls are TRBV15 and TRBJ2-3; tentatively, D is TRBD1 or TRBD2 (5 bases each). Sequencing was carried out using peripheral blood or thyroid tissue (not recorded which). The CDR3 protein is CATSKWGDTQYF. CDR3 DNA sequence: TGTGCCACCAGCAAATGGGGGGATACGCAGTATTTT.